The TCR beta chain under discussion was sequenced for a study of T cell responses to AZD1222 COVID-19 vaccine. Some second doses came at about 4 weeks and others at about 12 weeks; these were pooled. Generated by immunoSEQ multiplex PCR, the TCRdb table keeps only in-frame clones and is missing some. The profile shows around 80,000 clones, 80% to 90% of them singletons. The clonotype was recovered from an adult who received the AZD1222 COVID-19 vaccine. The sample consisted of peripheral blood, taken 28 days after the second AZD1222 dose.

The CDR3 bases are TGCGCCAGCAGTGAGTCGCGGGCAGGGGACAGGGAAAAACTGTTTTTT. Translated: CASSESRAGDREKLFF. This chain connects TRBV10-1 to TRBJ1-4; TRBD1 aligns across 8 bases. The CDR3 extends over 16 amino acids. The V gene's germline CDR1 is WNHNN and CDR2 SYGVQD (reference sequence). The junction had 8 bases not matched to a gene; V was cut back by 0 bases and J by 8 bases.